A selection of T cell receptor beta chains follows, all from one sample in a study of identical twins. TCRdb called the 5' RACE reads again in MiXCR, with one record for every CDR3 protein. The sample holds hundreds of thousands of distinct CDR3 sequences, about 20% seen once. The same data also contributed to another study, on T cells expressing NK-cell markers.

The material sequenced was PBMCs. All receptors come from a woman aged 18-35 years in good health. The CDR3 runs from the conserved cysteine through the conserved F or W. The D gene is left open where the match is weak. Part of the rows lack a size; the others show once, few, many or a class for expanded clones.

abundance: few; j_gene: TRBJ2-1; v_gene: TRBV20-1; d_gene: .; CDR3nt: TGCAGTGCTAGAGATTCGGCTAGCCGGGATGAGCAGTTCTTC; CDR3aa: CSARDSASRDEQFF
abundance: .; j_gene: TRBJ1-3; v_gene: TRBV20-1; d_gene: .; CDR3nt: TGCAGTGCTAGTTACGGCTACTCTGGAAACACCATATATTTT; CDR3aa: CSASYGYSGNTIYF
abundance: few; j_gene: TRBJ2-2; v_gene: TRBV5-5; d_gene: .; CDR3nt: TGTGCCAGCAGCTACAGAGGCGGGGAGCTGTTTTTT; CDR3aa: CASSYRGGELFF
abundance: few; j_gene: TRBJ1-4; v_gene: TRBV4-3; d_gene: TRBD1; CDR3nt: TGCGCCAGCAGTCCTCGGACAGGGGATGAAAAACTGTTTTTT; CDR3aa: CASSPRTGDEKLFF
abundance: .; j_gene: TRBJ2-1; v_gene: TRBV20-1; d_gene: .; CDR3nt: TGCAGTGCTAGAACAATCAGTTCCACCTACAATGAGCAGTTCTTC; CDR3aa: CSARTISSTYNEQFF
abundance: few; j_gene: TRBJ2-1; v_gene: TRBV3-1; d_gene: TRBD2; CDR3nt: TGTGCCAGCAGCCATCTAGCGGGAGGGATTAATGAGCAGTTCTTC; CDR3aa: CASSHLAGGINEQFF
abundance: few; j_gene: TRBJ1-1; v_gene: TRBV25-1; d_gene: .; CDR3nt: TGTGCCAGCAGTGAATGGGAAGCCACTGAAGCTTTCTTT; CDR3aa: CASSEWEATEAFF
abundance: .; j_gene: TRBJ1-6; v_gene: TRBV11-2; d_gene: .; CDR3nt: TGTGCCAGCAGCTACCGTCGGGTTGGTAATTCACCCCTCCACTTT; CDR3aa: CASSYRRVGNSPLHF
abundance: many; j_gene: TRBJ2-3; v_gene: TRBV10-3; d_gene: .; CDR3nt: TGTGCCATCAGCCGGACAGAAAGCACAGATACGCAGTATTTT; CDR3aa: CAISRTESTDTQYF
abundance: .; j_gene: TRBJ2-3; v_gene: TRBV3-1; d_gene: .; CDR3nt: TGTGCCAGCAGCCAAGATATAGGGGGCACAGATACGCAGTATTTT; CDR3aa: CASSQDIGGTDTQYF
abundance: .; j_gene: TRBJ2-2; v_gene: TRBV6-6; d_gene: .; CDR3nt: TGTGCCAGCACGGCCTTAGGCACCGGGGAGCTGTTTTTT; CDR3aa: CASTALGTGELFF
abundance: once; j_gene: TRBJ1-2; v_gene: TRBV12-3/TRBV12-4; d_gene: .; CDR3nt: TGTGCCAGCAGTCTGGGTAGGAGTAGCCCCGACTATGGCTACACCTTC; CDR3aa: CASSLGRSSPDYGYTF
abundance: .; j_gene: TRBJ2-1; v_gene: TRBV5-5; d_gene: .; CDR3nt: TGTGCCAGCAGCATGGGAGGCTCCAATGAGCAGTTCTTC; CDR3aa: CASSMGGSNEQFF
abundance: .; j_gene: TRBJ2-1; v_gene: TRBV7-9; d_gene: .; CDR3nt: TGTGCCAGCAGCTTAACTACTAGAGCCAATGAGCAGTTCTTC; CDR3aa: CASSLTTRANEQFF
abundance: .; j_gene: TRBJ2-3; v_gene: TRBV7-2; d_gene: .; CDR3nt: TGTGCCAGCAGCCAGTGGCCAGATACGCAGTATTTT; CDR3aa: CASSQWPDTQYF
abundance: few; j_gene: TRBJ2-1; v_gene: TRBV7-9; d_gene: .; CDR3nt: TGTGCCAGCAGCGACGGGGCTCCTGAGCAGTTCTTC; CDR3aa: CASSDGAPEQFF
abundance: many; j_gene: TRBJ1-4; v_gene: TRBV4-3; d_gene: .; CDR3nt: TGCGCCAGCAGCCAAGATGTGCGAAGATCTCTGTTTTTT; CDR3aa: CASSQDVRRSLFF
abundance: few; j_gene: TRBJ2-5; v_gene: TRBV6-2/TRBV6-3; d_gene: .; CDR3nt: TGTGCCAGCAGTTACTCGGGGAGTCCGACCCAGTACTTC; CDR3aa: CASSYSGSPTQYF
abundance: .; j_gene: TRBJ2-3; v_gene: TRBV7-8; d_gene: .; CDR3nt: TGTGCCAGCAGCTTAGGAGGGGGGGCAGGGTTAGATACGCAGTATTTT; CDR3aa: CASSLGGGAGLDTQYF
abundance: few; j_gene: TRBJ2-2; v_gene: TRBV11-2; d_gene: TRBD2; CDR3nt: TGTGCCAGCAGCCGAAAAAAGCGGGGGGCGGAGCTGTTTTTT; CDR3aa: CASSRKKRGAELFF
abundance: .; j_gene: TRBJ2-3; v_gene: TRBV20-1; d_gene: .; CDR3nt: TGCAAGAGCGGTCCCAGCACAGATACGCAGTATTTT; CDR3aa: CKSGPSTDTQYF
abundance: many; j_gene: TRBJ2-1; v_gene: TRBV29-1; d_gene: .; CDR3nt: TGCAGCGTTGAGGCGGGGTACGCTTCCTACAATGAGCAGTTCTTC; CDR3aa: CSVEAGYASYNEQFF
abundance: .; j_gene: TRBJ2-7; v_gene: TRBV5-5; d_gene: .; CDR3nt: TGTGCCAGCAGCCTGGCCGCCAACTACGAGCAGTACTTC; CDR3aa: CASSLAANYEQYF
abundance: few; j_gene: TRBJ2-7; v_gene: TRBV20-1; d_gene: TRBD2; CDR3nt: TGCAGTGCTAGTCGGCTAGCGGGAAGCTACGAGCAGTACTTC; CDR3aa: CSASRLAGSYEQYF
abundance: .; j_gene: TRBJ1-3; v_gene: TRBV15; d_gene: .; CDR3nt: TGTGCCACCAGCAGAGAACGGGGGGCTCCCCCGCCCACCATATATTTT; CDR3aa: CATSRERGAPPPTIYF
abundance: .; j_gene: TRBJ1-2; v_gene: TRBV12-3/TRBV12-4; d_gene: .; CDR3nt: TGTGCCAGCAACTTGGGGCGGGGTTGGGGCTACACCTTC; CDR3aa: CASNLGRGWGYTF
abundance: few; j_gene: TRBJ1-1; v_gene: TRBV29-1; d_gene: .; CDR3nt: TGCAGCGCCGGGGGAGCCACTGAAGCTTTCTTT; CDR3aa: CSAGGATEAFF
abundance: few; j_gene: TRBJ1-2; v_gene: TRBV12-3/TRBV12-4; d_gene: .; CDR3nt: TGTGCCAGCAGTTTAATAGGGAACGGCTACACCTTC; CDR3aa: CASSLIGNGYTF
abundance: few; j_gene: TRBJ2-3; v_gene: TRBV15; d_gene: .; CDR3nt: TGTGCCACCAGCAGCAACTGGTGGAGAGGGGATACGCAGTATTTT; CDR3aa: CATSSNWWRGDTQYF
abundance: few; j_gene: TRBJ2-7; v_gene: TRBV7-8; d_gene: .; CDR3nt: TGTGCCAGCAGCTTAGTATGGGACCCCTCCTACGAGCAGTACTTC; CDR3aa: CASSLVWDPSYEQYF
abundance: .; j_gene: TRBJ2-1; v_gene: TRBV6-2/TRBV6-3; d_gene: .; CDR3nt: TGTGCCAGCAGTTACTCCCCGACATACTCCTACAATGAGCAGTTCTTC; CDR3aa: CASSYSPTYSYNEQFF
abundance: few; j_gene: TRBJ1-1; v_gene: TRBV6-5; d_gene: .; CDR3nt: TGTGCCAGCAGCCAACTTACAGGGATAGCTTTCTTT; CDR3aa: CASSQLTGIAFF
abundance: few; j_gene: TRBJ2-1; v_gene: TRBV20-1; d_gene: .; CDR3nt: TGCAGTGCTAGCCTGAGAATGGGAGCCTCCTACAATGAGCAGTTCTTC; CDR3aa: CSASLRMGASYNEQFF
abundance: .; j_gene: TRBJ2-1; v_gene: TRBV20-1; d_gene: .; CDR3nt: TGCAGTGCTAGGGGTCGCAATGAGCAGTTCTTC; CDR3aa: CSARGRNEQFF
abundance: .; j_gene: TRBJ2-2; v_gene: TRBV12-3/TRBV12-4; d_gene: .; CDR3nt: TGTGCCAGCAGCGTAGACAGGTCTCCTTACACCGGGGAGCTGTTTTTT; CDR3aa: CASSVDRSPYTGELFF
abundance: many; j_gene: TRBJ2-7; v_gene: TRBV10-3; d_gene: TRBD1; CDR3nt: TGTGCCATCAGCCAAACAGGGGCCTACGAGCAGTACTTC; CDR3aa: CAISQTGAYEQYF
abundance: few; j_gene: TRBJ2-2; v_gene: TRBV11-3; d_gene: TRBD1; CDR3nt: TGTGCCAGCAGCTATGGGGGACAGGGGAACACCGGGGAGCTGTTTTTT; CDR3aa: CASSYGGQGNTGELFF
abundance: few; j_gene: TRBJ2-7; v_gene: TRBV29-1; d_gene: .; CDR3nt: TGCAGCGCCCTCTCGGGGTCCTACGAGCAGTACTTC; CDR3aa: CSALSGSYEQYF
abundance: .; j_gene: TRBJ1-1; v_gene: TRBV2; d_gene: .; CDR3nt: TGTGCCAGCAAGTCGTACGACACTGAAGCTTTCTTT; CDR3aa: CASKSYDTEAFF
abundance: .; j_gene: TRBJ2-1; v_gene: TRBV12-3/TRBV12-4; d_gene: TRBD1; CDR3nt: TGTGCCAGCAGTCGCCGGGACAGGGGTAATGAGCAGTTCTTC; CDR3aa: CASSRRDRGNEQFF
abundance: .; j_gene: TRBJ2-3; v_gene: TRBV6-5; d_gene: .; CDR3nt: TGTGCCAGCAGCTACGAATTAGCAGATACGCAGTATTTT; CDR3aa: CASSYELADTQYF
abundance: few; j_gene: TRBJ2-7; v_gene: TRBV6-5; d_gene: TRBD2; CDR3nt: TGTGCCAGCAGTTACGATAGCGGGGGCTACGAGCAGTACTTC; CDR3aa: CASSYDSGGYEQYF
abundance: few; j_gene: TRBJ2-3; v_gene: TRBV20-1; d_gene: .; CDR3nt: TGCAGTGCTAGAGCGGGCGGGGGCACAGATACGCAGTATTTT; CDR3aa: CSARAGGGTDTQYF
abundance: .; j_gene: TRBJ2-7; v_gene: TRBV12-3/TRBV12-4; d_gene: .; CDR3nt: TGTGCCAGCAGTTGGGGCAGAACCTACGAGCAGTACTTC; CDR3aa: CASSWGRTYEQYF
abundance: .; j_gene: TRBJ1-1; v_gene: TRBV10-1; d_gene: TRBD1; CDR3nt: TGCGCCAGCAGGGACAGGGGGAACGCTGAAGCTTTCTTT; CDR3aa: CASRDRGNAEAFF
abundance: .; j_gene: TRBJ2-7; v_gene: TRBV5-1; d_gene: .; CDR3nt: TGCGCCAGCAGCTTGGCCTCTTTCGGCGGGACATACGAGCAGTACTTC; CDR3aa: CASSLASFGGTYEQYF
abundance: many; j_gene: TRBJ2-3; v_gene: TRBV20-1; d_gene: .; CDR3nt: TGCAGTGCTAGTTCCGTCAGGAGCACAGATACGCAGTATTTT; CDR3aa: CSASSVRSTDTQYF
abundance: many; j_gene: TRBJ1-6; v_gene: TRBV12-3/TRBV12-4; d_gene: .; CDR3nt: TGTGCCAGCAGTTTAGATGAGAATTCACCCCTCCACTTT; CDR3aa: CASSLDENSPLHF
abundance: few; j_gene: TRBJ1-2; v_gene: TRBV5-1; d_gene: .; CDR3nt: TGCGCCAGCAGAGGGGAGACAGGTTCGCGGGGCTACACCTTC; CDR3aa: CASRGETGSRGYTF
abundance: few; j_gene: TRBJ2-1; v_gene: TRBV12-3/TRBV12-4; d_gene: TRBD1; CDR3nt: TGTGCCAGCAGTTTTATGGGACAGGGGCTCCATGAGCAGTTCTTC; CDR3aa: CASSFMGQGLHEQFF